This entry is about one T cell receptor beta chain. The sample comes from a study of technical replicates of blood from a few donors. Germline V gene sequence: CDR1 SGHRS, CDR2 YFSETQ. The CDR3 covers 16 residues. With V trimmed by 0 bases and J by 1 base, 4 bases remained unmatched. This table comes from immunoSEQ multiplex PCR, and its TCRdb copy is limited to in-frame clones, with some not included. Seen here are roughly 97,000 clones, 96% observed once, and the top ten hold approximately 0.38%. The sequence was obtained from a human donor in good health. The specimen was T cells isolated from PBMCs. This sequence joins TRBV5-1 and TRBJ2-1, with 7 bases matching TRBD2. CDR3 nucleotide sequence: TGCGCCAGCAGCTTGGAGGCGGGAGAATCCTACAATGAGCAGTTCTTC. Translation: CASSLEAGESYNEQFF. The full variable domain, its missing parts supplied by reference TRBV5-1 and TRBJ2-1, is KAGVTQTPRYLIKTRGQQVTLSCSPISGHRSVSWYQQTPGQGLQFLFEYFSETQRNKGNFPGRFSGRQFSNSRSEMNVSTLELGDSALYLCASSLEAGESYNEQFFGPGTRLTVL.